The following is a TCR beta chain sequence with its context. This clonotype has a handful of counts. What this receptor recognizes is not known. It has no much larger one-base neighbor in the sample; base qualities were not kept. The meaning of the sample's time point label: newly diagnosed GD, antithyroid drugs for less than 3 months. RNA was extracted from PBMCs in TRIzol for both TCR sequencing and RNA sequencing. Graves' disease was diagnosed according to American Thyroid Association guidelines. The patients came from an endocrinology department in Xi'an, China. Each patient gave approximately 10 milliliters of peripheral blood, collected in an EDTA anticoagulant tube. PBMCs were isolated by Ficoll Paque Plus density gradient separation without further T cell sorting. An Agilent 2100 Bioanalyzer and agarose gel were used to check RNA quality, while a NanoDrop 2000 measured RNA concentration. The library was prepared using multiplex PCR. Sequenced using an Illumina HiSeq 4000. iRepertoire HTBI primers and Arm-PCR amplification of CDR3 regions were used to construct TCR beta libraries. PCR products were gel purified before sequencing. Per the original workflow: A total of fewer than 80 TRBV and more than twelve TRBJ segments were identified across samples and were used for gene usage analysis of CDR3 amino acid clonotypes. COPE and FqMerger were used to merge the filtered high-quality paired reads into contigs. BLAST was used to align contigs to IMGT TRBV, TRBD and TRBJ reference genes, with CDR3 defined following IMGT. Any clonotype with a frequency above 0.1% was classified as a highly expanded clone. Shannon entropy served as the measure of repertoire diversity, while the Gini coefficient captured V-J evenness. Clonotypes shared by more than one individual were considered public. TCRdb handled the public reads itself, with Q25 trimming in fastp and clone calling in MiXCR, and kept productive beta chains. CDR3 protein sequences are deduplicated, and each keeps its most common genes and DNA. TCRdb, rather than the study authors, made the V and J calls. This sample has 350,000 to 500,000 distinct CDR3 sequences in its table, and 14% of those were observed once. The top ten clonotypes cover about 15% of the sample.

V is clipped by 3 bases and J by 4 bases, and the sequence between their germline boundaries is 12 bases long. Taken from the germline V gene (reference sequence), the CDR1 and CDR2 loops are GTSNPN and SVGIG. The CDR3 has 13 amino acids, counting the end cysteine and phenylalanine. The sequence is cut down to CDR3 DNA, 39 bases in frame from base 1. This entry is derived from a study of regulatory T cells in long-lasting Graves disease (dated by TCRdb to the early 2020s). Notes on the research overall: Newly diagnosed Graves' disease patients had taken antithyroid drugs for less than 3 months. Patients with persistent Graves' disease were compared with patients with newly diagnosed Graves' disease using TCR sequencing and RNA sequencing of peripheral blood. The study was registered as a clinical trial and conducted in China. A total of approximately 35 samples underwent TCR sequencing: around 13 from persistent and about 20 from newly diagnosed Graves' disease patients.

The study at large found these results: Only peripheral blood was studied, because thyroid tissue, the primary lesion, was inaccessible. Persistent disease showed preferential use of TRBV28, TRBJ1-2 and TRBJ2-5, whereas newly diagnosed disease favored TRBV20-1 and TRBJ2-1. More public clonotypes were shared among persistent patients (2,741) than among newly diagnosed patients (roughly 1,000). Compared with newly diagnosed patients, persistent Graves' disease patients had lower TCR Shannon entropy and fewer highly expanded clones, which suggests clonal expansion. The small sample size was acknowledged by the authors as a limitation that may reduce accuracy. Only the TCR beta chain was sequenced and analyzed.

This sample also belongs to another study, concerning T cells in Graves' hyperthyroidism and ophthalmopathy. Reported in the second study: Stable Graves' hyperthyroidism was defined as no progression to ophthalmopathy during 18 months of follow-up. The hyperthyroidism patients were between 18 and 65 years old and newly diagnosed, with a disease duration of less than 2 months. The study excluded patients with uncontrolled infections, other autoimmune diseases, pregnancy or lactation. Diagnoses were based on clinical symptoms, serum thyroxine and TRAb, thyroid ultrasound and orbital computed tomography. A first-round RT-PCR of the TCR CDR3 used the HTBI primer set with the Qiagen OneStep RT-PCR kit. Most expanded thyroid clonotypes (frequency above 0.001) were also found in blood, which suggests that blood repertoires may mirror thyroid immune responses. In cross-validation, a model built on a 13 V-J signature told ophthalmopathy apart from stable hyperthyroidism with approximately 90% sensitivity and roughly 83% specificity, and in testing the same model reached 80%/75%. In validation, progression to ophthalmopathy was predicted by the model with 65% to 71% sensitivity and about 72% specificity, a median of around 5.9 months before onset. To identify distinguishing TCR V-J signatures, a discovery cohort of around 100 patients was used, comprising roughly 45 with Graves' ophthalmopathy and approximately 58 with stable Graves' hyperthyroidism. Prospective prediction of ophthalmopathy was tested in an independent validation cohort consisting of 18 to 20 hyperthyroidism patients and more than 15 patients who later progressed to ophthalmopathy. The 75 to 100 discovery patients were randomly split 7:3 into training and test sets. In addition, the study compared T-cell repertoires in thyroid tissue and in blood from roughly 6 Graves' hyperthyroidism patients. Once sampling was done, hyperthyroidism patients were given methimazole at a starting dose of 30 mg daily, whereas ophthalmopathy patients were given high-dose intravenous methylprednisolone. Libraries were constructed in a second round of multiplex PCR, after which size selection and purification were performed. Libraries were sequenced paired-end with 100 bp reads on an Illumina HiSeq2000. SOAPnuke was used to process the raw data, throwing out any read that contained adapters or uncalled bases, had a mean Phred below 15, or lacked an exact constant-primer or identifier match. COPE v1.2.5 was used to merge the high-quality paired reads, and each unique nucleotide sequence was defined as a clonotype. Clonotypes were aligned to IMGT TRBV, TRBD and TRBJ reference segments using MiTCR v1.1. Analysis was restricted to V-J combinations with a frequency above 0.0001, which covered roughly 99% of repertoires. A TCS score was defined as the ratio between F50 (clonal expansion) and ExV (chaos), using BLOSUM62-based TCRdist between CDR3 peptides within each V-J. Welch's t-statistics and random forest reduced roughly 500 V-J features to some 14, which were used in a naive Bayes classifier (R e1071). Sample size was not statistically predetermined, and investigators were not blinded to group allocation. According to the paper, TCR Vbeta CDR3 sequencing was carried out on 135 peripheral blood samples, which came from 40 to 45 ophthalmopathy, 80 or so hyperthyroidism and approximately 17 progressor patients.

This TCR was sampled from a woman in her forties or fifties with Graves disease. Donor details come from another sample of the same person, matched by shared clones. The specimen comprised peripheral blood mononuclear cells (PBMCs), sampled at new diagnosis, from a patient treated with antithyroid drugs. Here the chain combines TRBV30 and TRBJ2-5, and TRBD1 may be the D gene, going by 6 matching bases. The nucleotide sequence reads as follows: TGTGCCTGGAGGGTGGGGGCGGGAGAGACCCAGTACTTC. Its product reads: CAWRVGAGETQYF.